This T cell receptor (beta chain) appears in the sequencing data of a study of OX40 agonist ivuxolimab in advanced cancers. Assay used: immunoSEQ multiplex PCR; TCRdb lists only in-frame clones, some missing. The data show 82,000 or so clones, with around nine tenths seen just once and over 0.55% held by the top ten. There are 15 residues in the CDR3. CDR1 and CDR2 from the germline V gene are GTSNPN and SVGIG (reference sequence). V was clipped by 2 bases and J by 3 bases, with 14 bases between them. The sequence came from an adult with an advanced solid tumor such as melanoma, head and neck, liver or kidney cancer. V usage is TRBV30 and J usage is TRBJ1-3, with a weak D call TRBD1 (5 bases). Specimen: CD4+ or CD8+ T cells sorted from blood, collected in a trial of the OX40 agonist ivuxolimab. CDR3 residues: CAWSRGTLDGNTIYF. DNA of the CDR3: TGTGCCTGGAGTCGGGGCACCTTGGATGGAAACACCATATATTTT.